A single sample gave rise to the 24 T cell receptor beta chains below, sequenced in a study of blood T cell repertoires in COVID-19. The data were produced by immunoSEQ multiplex PCR, yet TCRdb's version contains in-frame clones alone and is incomplete. The sample includes more than 20,000 clones, around 90% seen only once; the top ten take more than 15%. Material for sequencing was peripheral blood. All receptors come from a human donor in a cohort sampled during active COVID-19.

The gene calls are TRBV5-1 and TRBJ2-2; TRBD2 aligns across 8 bases. From germline, CDR1 is SGHRS and CDR2 YFSETQ. Trimming removed 5 bases from V and 1 base from J; junction bases left unmatched: 1. The CDR3 is 14 residues long. CDR3 bases: TGCGCCAGCAGGGCGGGGGGGAACACCGGGGAGCTGTTTTTT. This translates into CASRAGGNTGELFF.

V is TRBV27 and J is TRBJ1-5; 7 bases are shared with TRBD1. The V segment lost 5 bases and the J segment 0 bases; nucleotides outside the gene matches: 13. The germline CDR1 and CDR2 sequences are MNHEY and SMNVEV (reference sequence). The CDR3 is 18 amino acids. CDR3 nucleotides: TGTGCCAGCAGTAGGGATTACAGGGGACCCTATAGCAATCAGCCCCAGCATTTT. It encodes CASSRDYRGPYSNQPQHF.

This clone appeared a single time. The CDR3 is CASSPSPGLDDNEQFF. The CDR3 region has the DNA TGTGCCAGCAGCCCTTCTCCGGGACTGGACGACAATGAGCAGTTCTTC. The chain employs TRBV14 and TRBJ2-1, with a tentative D call TRBD2 (6 bases). This CDR3 is 16 amino acids long. From germline, CDR1 is SGHDN and CDR2 FVKESK. V lost 4 bases to trimming and J lost 5 bases, with 18 bases between them.

The chain joins TRBV2 to TRBJ2-3; possible D gene TRBD2, 6 bases. Germline V gene data show CDR1 as SNHLY and CDR2 as FYNNEI. V lost 6 bases and J 4 bases, leaving 8 bases between the germline ends. CDR3 size: 12 residues. Here the CDR3 reads CASRGGPDTQYF. As DNA, the CDR3 is TGTGCCAGCAGGGGGGGACCAGATACGCAGTATTTT. Drawing the rest from reference TRBV2 and TRBJ2-3, the complete variable domain is EPEVTQTPSHQVTQMGQEVILRCVPISNHLYFYWYRQILGQKVEFLVSFYNNEISEKSEIFDDQFSVERPDGSNFTLKIRSTKLEDSAMYFCASRGGPDTQYFGPGTRLTVL.

CDR3 in DNA: TGTGCCAGCAGCTTAGCCCAGGGAGGTGGTAGGACTAATGAAAAACTGTTTTTT. Amino acids: CASSLAQGGGRTNEKLFF. The chain employs TRBV7-8 and TRBJ1-4, with TRBD1 as a possible D gene (5 bases). Germline V CDR1 and CDR2: SGHVS, FQNEAQ. The CDR3 loop spans 18 amino acids. The V and J ends lost 0 bases and 2 bases respectively, with 16 bases between them.

The chain employs TRBV9 and TRBJ1-2; D possibly corresponds to TRBD1 (5 bases). The CDR3 covers 13 residues. V was shortened by 4 bases and J by 2 bases, with 9 bases between the two germline ends. The germline V gene encodes CDR1 SGDLS and CDR2 YYNGEE. The CDR3: CASSPDRNYGYTF. In nucleotides, the CDR3 is TGTGCCAGCAGCCCAGACAGAAACTATGGCTACACCTTC.

A single count supports this clone. This sequence joins TRBV18 and TRBJ2-2; TRBD2 matches 10 bases. CDR1 and CDR2 from the germline V gene are KGHSH and LQKENI. CDR3 length equals 16 residues. The J segment lost 2 bases and the V segment lost 5 bases, leaving 5 bases of the junction unmatched. CDR3 sequence reads: CASSATSGRNTGELFF. For the CDR3, the DNA is TGTGCCAGCTCAGCGACTAGCGGGCGCAACACCGGGGAGCTGTTTTTT.

This chain joins TRBV27 and TRBJ2-2; 10 bases align to TRBD1. Trimming cost V 6 bases and J 5 bases; bases outside gene matches: 9. From germline, CDR1 is MNHEY and CDR2 SMNVEV (reference sequence). The length of the CDR3 is 16 residues. The CDR3 spells CASRGDRGYATGELFF. DNA for the CDR3: TGTGCCAGCAGGGGGGACAGGGGTTATGCTACCGGGGAGCTGTTTTTT.

The rearrangement uses TRBV3-1 (or the pseudogene TRBV3-2) and TRBJ2-7, with TRBD1 identical over 9 bases. This CDR3 region has 14 residues. Germline-derived CDR1 and CDR2 are LGHDT and YNNKEL (reference sequence). Trimming removed 5 bases from V and 4 bases from J; junction bases left unmatched: 6. The chain's CDR3 is CASSLQGASYEQYF. The CDR3 coding sequence is TGTGCCAGCAGCTTACAGGGGGCTTCTTACGAGCAGTACTTC.

The chain has TRBV27 and TRBJ1-6; D may be TRBD1 (6 bases). This CDR3 contains 15 residues. Per germline, CDR1 MNHEY and CDR2 SMNVEV (reference sequence). V was trimmed by 5 bases and J by 7 bases, leaving 15 bases between them. CDR3 DNA: TGTGCCAGCAGTCCCGGACAGCGGAAGAATTCACCCCTCCACTTT. Protein sequence: CASSPGQRKNSPLHF.

This clone appeared a single time. V and J are TRBV9 and TRBJ2-3; a possible D gene is TRBD1 (5 bases). Deletions cut 0 bases from V and 5 bases from J, with 13 bases between. This CDR3 region has 15 residues. CDR1 is SGDLS and CDR2 is YYNGEE in the germline V gene. The CDR3 loop is CASSVEGGRGDTQYF. The CDR3 DNA follows: TGTGCCAGCAGCGTAGAGGGCGGTAGGGGAGATACGCAGTATTTT.

The chain joins TRBV29-1 to TRBJ1-5; D is perhaps TRBD1 (6 bases). V lost 4 bases to trimming and J lost 2 bases, with 9 bases between them. There are 13 residues in the CDR3. Per germline, CDR1 SQVTM and CDR2 ANQGSEA. The CDR3 DNA follows: TGCAGCGTTGCACAGGGAGGCAATCAGCCCCAGCATTTT. Protein product: CSVAQGGNQPQHF.

The V gene is TRBV27, the J gene TRBJ1-2; 8 bases fit TRBD1. Germline V gene lookup returns CDR1 MNHEY and CDR2 SMNVEV (reference sequence). Trimming cost V 1 base and J 3 bases; bases outside gene matches: 4. The CDR3 covers 15 residues. CDR3 amino acids: CASSLFTGGYYGYTF. The CDR3 region has the DNA TGTGCCAGCAGTTTATTTACAGGGGGGTACTATGGCTACACCTTC.

V and J are TRBV4-1 and TRBJ1-1; TRBD1 is a possible D gene (6 bases). Trimming pared 4 bases from V and 2 bases from J, leaving 11 bases between. Germline CDR1 MGHRA, CDR2 YSYEKL. The CDR3 consists of 14 residues. The CDR3 is CASSLGTRNTEAFF. CDR3 nucleotides: TGCGCCAGCAGCCTTGGGACACGTAACACTGAAGCTTTCTTT.

The rearrangement joins TRBV5-6 to TRBJ2-5; TRBD1 aligns across 7 bases. With V trimmed by 1 base and J by 4 bases, 13 bases remained unmatched. CDR3 length: 17 amino acids. CDR1 and CDR2 from the germline V gene are SGHDT and YYEEEE. CDR3 in DNA: TGTGCCAGCAGCTTGCCTCCCGACAGGGTTTTGTCAGAGACCCAGTACTTC. Residues: CASSLPPDRVLSETQYF.

V is TRBV4-1 and J is TRBJ2-5, with 10 bases that match TRBD1. The end of the DNA is better explained by TRBJ2-7, so the J call may be wrong. The CDR3 is 15 amino acids. Germline values: CDR1 MGHRA, CDR2 YSYEKL. DNA for the CDR3: TGCGCCAGCAGCCAAGAGGGACAGGGGATCTACGAGCAGTACTTC. It translates to CASSQEGQGIYEQYF.

The rearrangement links TRBV4-3 to TRBJ2-7; weak D call: TRBD1 (5 bases). V lost 4 bases and J 2 bases, leaving 12 bases between the germline ends. The germline V gene encodes CDR1 LGHNA and CDR2 YSLEER. This CDR3 spans 14 amino acids. The CDR3 loop is CASSLTELTYEQYF. In DNA, the CDR3 is TGCGCCAGCAGCCTGACAGAATTGACCTACGAGCAGTACTTC.

This chain joins TRBV6-1 and TRBJ2-7; 7 bases align to TRBD1. Germline loops: CDR1 MNHNS, CDR2 SASEGT. V shed 3 bases, J shed 0 bases, and the junction held 2 bases outside the gene matches. The CDR3 consists of 14 residues. This chain's CDR3 is CASSEDRPSYEQYF. The CDR3 DNA is TGTGCCAGCAGTGAGGACAGGCCCTCCTACGAGCAGTACTTC.

V and J are TRBV19 and TRBJ2-1; 10 nucleotides agree with TRBD1. CDR3 size: 15 residues. Losses at the gene ends were 8 bases for V and 6 bases for J; bases not matched to a gene: 10. CDR1 and CDR2 (germline): LNHDA, SQIVND (reference sequence). The CDR3, as DNA: TGTGCCAGTCTCGCCCAGGGACAGGGGCTCAATGAGCAGTTCTTC. This encodes CASLAQGQGLNEQFF.

The chain carries TRBV19 and TRBJ1-4; possibly TRBD1 for D (6 bases). This CDR3 region has 15 residues. Trimming pared 7 bases from V and 10 bases from J, leaving 22 bases between. Germline values: CDR1 LNHDA, CDR2 SQIVND (reference sequence). Written as DNA, the CDR3 is TGTGCCAGTAACCCCATGACAGGTGGACCTGGAAAACTGTTTTTT. It translates to CASNPMTGGPGKLFF.

The J gene is TRBJ1-1, the V gene TRBV12-5, with 9 bases matching TRBD1. Germline CDR1 reads LGHNT; CDR2 reads FRNRAP. Trimming cost V 5 bases and J 4 bases; bases outside gene matches: 8. This CDR3 is built from 15 residues. In DNA, the CDR3 is TGTGCTAGTGGTCCAGGGACAGGGAGAGCCACTGAAGCTTTCTTT. It specifies CASGPGTGRATEAFF.

The rearrangement links TRBV5-5 to TRBJ1-4, with 7 positions matching TRBD1. V gave up 4 bases and J gave up 8 bases; unmatched junction bases: 17. The CDR3 is made up of 17 amino acids. Germline CDR1 is SGHKS and CDR2 is YYEKEE (reference sequence). CDR3: CASSLGQEGSLGEKLFF. For the CDR3, the DNA is TGTGCCAGCAGCCTCGGACAGGAGGGCTCCCTAGGGGAAAAACTGTTTTTT.

J is TRBJ1-6 and V is TRBV27, with D perhaps matching TRBD1 (6 bases). V was pared by 6 bases and J by 6 bases, with 15 bases between. Germline-derived CDR1 and CDR2 are MNHEY and SMNVEV (reference sequence). This CDR3 contains 15 residues. The CDR3 bases are TGTGCCAGCAGGGGTGGGGGCGCCCTTAATTCACCCCTCCACTTT. Protein: CASRGGGALNSPLHF.

The chain is built from TRBV7-2 and TRBJ1-4; 8 nucleotides match TRBD1. Looked up from germline, CDR1 is SGHTA and CDR2 is FQGNSA. V gave up 4 bases and J gave up 7 bases; unmatched junction bases: 5. This CDR3 is 14 amino acids long. The CDR3 spells CASSSRGQVEKLFF. As DNA, the CDR3 is TGTGCCAGCAGCTCTAGGGGACAGGTTGAAAAACTGTTTTTT.